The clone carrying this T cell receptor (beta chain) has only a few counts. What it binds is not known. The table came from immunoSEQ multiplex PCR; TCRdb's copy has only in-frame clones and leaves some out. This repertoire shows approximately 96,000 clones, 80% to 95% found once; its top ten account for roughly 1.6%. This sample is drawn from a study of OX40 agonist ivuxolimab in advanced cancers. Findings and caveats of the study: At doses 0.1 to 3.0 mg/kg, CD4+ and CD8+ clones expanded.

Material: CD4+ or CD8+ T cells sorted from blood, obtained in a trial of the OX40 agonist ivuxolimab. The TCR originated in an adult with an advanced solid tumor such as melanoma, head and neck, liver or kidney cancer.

Here the CDR3 DNA reads TGTGCCTGGAGTGAGGGGCCCGGCAATGAAAACGAACTGTTTTTT. This gives the protein CAWSEGPGNENELFF. The V gene is TRBV30, the J gene TRBJ1-4, with a possible D match to TRBD1 (5 bases). V was pared by 1 base and J by 12 bases, with 21 bases between. Germline V gene lookup returns CDR1 GTSNPN and CDR2 SVGIG (reference sequence). The CDR3 runs 15 residues.